These T cell receptor beta chains were read from a single sample in a study of vaccination effects on CD4 cells after COVID-19. These receptors have no identified antigens. Libraries were prepared by immunoSEQ multiplex PCR; TCRdb keeps only in-frame clonotypes and omits some of them. The sample consists of 30,000 to 35,000 clones, approximately 78% of them appearing once. The sample in question was CD4+ T cells from PBMCs cultured with HCoV-NL63 spike peptides, obtained after COVID-19 vaccination. The receptors come from a human donor who received a COVID-19 vaccine. Some clones in this sample may be carry-over from other donors' samples. The CDR3 runs from the conserved cysteine through the conserved F or W. The D gene is left open where the match is weak. Clone size, where shown, is once, few, many, or a class for clones that have expanded.

abundance: once
v_gene: TRBV7-2
j_gene: TRBJ2-1
d_gene: TRBD1
CDR3nt: TGTGCCAGCAGCCAGGGACAGACCTCCTACAATGAGCAGTTCTTC
CDR3aa: CASSQGQTSYNEQFF

abundance: -
v_gene: TRBV3-1/TRBV3-2
j_gene: TRBJ1-5
d_gene: TRBD1
CDR3nt: TGTGCCAGCAGCGGGACAGGGGATCAGCCCCAGCATTTT
CDR3aa: CASSGTGDQPQHF

abundance: -
v_gene: TRBV24-1
j_gene: TRBJ2-3
d_gene: -
CDR3nt: TGTGCCACCAGCAGACGGGGAGATACGCAGTATTTT
CDR3aa: CATSRRGDTQYF

abundance: few
v_gene: TRBV5-4
j_gene: TRBJ1-1
d_gene: -
CDR3nt: TGTGCCAGCGTACCCGGGGGGCAGGGAAGGAGGGCTTTCTTT
CDR3aa: CASVPGGQGRRAFF

abundance: -
v_gene: TRBV5-1
j_gene: TRBJ1-6
d_gene: -
CDR3nt: TGCGCCAGCAGCTTGTTTGAGTCACCCCTCCACTTT
CDR3aa: CASSLFESPLHF

abundance: -
v_gene: TRBV10-3
j_gene: TRBJ2-5
d_gene: -
CDR3nt: TGTGCCATCAGTGAGGCAGCCCAAGAGACCCAGTACTTC
CDR3aa: CAISEAAQETQYF

abundance: few
v_gene: TRBV7-3
j_gene: TRBJ2-5
d_gene: -
CDR3nt: TGTGCCAGCAGCTTAGTGGGAGAGACCCAGTACTTC
CDR3aa: CASSLVGETQYF

abundance: -
v_gene: TRBV7-9
j_gene: TRBJ1-1
d_gene: -
CDR3nt: TGTGCCAGCAGCTTAGCCCCTGGACAGAACACTGAAGCTTTCTTT
CDR3aa: CASSLAPGQNTEAFF

abundance: -
v_gene: TRBV18
j_gene: TRBJ1-1
d_gene: TRBD1
CDR3nt: TGTGCCAGCTCACCGAACAGGGGCATGAACACTGAAGCTTTCTTT
CDR3aa: CASSPNRGMNTEAFF

abundance: -
v_gene: TRBV9
j_gene: TRBJ1-4
d_gene: -
CDR3nt: TGTGCCAGCAGCGCCGGACTTTCTGTTAATGAAAAACTGTTTTTT
CDR3aa: CASSAGLSVNEKLFF

abundance: once
v_gene: TRBV18
j_gene: TRBJ1-4
d_gene: TRBD1
CDR3nt: TGTGCCAGCTCACTAAACCGACAGGGGCAAAGTGAAAAACTGTTTTTT
CDR3aa: CASSLNRQGQSEKLFF

abundance: -
v_gene: TRBV5-1
j_gene: TRBJ2-5
d_gene: -
CDR3nt: TGCGCCAGCAGCTTGAAGACCGCCCAAGAGACCCAGTACTTC
CDR3aa: CASSLKTAQETQYF

abundance: -
v_gene: TRBV9
j_gene: TRBJ1-4
d_gene: -
CDR3nt: TGTGCCAGCAGCCCCGAGGGGGGGGCTTGGGAAAAACTGTTTTTT
CDR3aa: CASSPEGGAWEKLFF

abundance: -
v_gene: TRBV6-6
j_gene: TRBJ2-2
d_gene: -
CDR3nt: TGTGCCAGCAGTTACATCGGGGCCGGGGAGCTGTTTTTT
CDR3aa: CASSYIGAGELFF

abundance: -
v_gene: TRBV6-5
j_gene: TRBJ1-4
d_gene: TRBD1
CDR3nt: TGTGCCAGCAGGACCCAACAGGGGGCGGAAAAACTGTTTTTT
CDR3aa: CASRTQQGAEKLFF

abundance: -
v_gene: TRBV7-9
j_gene: TRBJ1-1
d_gene: TRBD1
CDR3nt: TGTGCCAGCACCCAGGGGGTAAACACTGAAGCTTTCTTT
CDR3aa: CASTQGVNTEAFF

abundance: -
v_gene: TRBV11-2
j_gene: TRBJ2-3
d_gene: -
CDR3nt: TGTGCCAGCAGTCGTCTAATTGGCGGAAAAAGCACAGATACGCAGTATTTT
CDR3aa: CASSRLIGGKSTDTQYF

abundance: -
v_gene: TRBV5-1
j_gene: TRBJ1-1
d_gene: -
CDR3nt: TGCGCCAGCAGCATTGACAGGCTGAACACTGAAGCTTTCTTT
CDR3aa: CASSIDRLNTEAFF

abundance: -
v_gene: TRBV28
j_gene: TRBJ2-5
d_gene: -
CDR3nt: TGTGCCAGCTTATCGGCCAGGGGCACCCAAGAGACCCAGTACTTC
CDR3aa: CASLSARGTQETQYF

abundance: -
v_gene: TRBV5-5
j_gene: TRBJ1-2
d_gene: -
CDR3nt: TGTGCCAGCAGCTTGGCCACTAACTATGGCTACACCTTC
CDR3aa: CASSLATNYGYTF

abundance: -
v_gene: TRBV30
j_gene: TRBJ2-3
d_gene: -
CDR3nt: TGTGCCTGGAGTAAGGGGCTTCCCGGCACAGATACGCAGTATTTT
CDR3aa: CAWSKGLPGTDTQYF

abundance: -
v_gene: TRBV7-8
j_gene: TRBJ2-6
d_gene: -
CDR3nt: TGTGCCAGCAGCTTAGCCTTGGGCTCTGGGGCCAACGTCCTGACTTTC
CDR3aa: CASSLALGSGANVLTF

abundance: -
v_gene: TRBV4-3
j_gene: TRBJ1-1
d_gene: TRBD1
CDR3nt: TGCGCCAGCAGCTTCCGGACAGGTTTGAACACTGAAGCTTTCTTT
CDR3aa: CASSFRTGLNTEAFF

abundance: once
v_gene: TRBV19
j_gene: TRBJ1-4
d_gene: TRBD1
CDR3nt: TGTGCCAGTACCGCTTCGGGACAGAGAGATGAAAAACTGTTTTTT
CDR3aa: CASTASGQRDEKLFF

abundance: -
v_gene: TRBV12-2
j_gene: TRBJ2-3
d_gene: -
CDR3nt: TGTGCAAGTCGCTTTTTCCCCCCCCGGGACAGGCAGGCGTGCGCAGATACGCAGTATTTT
CDR3aa: CASRFFPPRDRQACADTQYF

abundance: -
v_gene: TRBV6-1
j_gene: TRBJ1-4
d_gene: -
CDR3nt: TGTGCCAGCAGTGATGGGTTTGGACAGAATAATGAAAAACTGTTTTTT
CDR3aa: CASSDGFGQNNEKLFF

abundance: -
v_gene: TRBV30
j_gene: TRBJ1-2
d_gene: TRBD1
CDR3nt: TGTGCCTGGAGTGATATAGGGGGCCCTTACTATGGCTACACCTTC
CDR3aa: CAWSDIGGPYYGYTF

abundance: -
v_gene: TRBV18
j_gene: TRBJ1-2
d_gene: -
CDR3nt: TGTGCCAGCTCACCCCTCGGGACTGAACCAAACTATGGCTACACCTTC
CDR3aa: CASSPLGTEPNYGYTF

abundance: -
v_gene: TRBV3-1/TRBV3-2
j_gene: TRBJ1-1
d_gene: -
CDR3nt: TGTGCCAGCAGCCAAGCCGGGGTGAACACTGAAGCTTTCTTT
CDR3aa: CASSQAGVNTEAFF

abundance: -
v_gene: TRBV5-4
j_gene: TRBJ1-2
d_gene: -
CDR3nt: TGTGCCAGCAGCGAAGGGAGTTGGGACTATGGCTACACCTTC
CDR3aa: CASSEGSWDYGYTF

abundance: -
v_gene: TRBV19
j_gene: TRBJ1-1
d_gene: -
CDR3nt: TGTGCCAGTAGTATAGGCAGGGGCGTGGCGAACACTGAAGCTTTCTTT
CDR3aa: CASSIGRGVANTEAFF

abundance: -
v_gene: TRBV30
j_gene: TRBJ1-1
d_gene: TRBD1
CDR3nt: TGTGCCTGGACACAAATAGACAGGGTAAACACTGAAGCTTTCTTT
CDR3aa: CAWTQIDRVNTEAFF

abundance: -
v_gene: TRBV19
j_gene: TRBJ1-5
d_gene: -
CDR3nt: TGTGCCAGTAGGAGGGGCAGCAATCAGCCCCAGCATTTT
CDR3aa: CASRRGSNQPQHF

abundance: -
v_gene: TRBV14
j_gene: TRBJ1-1
d_gene: -
CDR3nt: TGTGCCAGCAGCCGGAACAGGAACACTGAAGCTTTCTTT
CDR3aa: CASSRNRNTEAFF

abundance: -
v_gene: TRBV9
j_gene: TRBJ2-3
d_gene: -
CDR3nt: TGTGCCAGCAGCTTAGCCCCCATCAACCCACCTTCCGATACGCAGTATTTT
CDR3aa: CASSLAPINPPSDTQYF

abundance: -
v_gene: TRBV6-4
j_gene: TRBJ2-1
d_gene: TRBD1
CDR3nt: TGTGCCAGCAGTTCGACCGGGACAGGGGGGAGGAATGAGCAGTTCTTC
CDR3aa: CASSSTGTGGRNEQFF